This T cell receptor beta chain is from a study of T cell responses to AZD1222 COVID-19 vaccine. The CDR3 contains 14 residues. The germline V and J ends were trimmed by 0 bases and 5 bases, with 7 bases remaining between them. CDR1 is LGHNA and CDR2 is YSLEER in the germline V gene. Concerning this clone itself: Its antigen is as yet unknown.

Study-wide points: The study identified only six AZD1222 recipients as seropositive at baseline. In a largely white British group with more females than males, clonal diversity was possibly underestimated. Spike-wide vaccine-associated CD4 TCRs dominated at 160-218 and 743-854. Nearly half of spike-specific TCRs reportedly go after variant regions that carry no mutations.

Assay used: immunoSEQ multiplex PCR; TCRdb lists only in-frame clones, some missing. Found here are about 120,000 clones, approximately 91% of them singletons; the top ten hold under 5.5%. This TCR derives from an adult in good health. V is TRBV4-3 and J is TRBJ2-2; D remains unclear. Sample: peripheral blood, taken on day 0 of AZD1222 vaccination. The CDR3 DNA follows: TGCGCCAGCAGCCAAGATATGAGGACCGGGGAGCTGTTTTTT. Amino acids: CASSQDMRTGELFF.